This T cell receptor (beta chain) is drawn from a study of cytomegalovirus exposure and HLA in healthy donors. Study-level points and caveats: In a later analysis, at a false discovery rate of 0.05, 16,951 TCR beta sequences matched HLA alleles. 87-base-pair reads could not separate some V segments, including TRBV6-2 and TRBV6-3. The productive fraction for most TCR beta V segments was about 90% or about 30% in an earlier analysis. Information on immune exposure was restricted to one variable (CMV serostatus).

As to this clone: Its target is unknown.

Germline CDR1 reads PRHDT; CDR2 reads FYEKMQ (reference sequence). V was clipped by 0 bases and J by 4 bases; unmatched bases: 9. The CDR3 length is 17 residues. Primers: 60 Vbeta forward and 13 Jbeta reverse. TCRdb's table, derived via immunoSEQ multiplex PCR, lists solely in-frame clones and lacks some. The sample totals just over 40,000 clones. This receptor was identified in a man aged 25-45 years in good health and CMV-seronegative. The specimen was PBMCs. This chain connects TRBV13 to TRBJ2-7; 10 nucleotides agree with TRBD2. The CDR3 region is CASSLGSGGIREYEQYF. Here the CDR3 DNA reads TGTGCCAGCAGCTTAGGTAGCGGGGGGATCCGGGAATACGAGCAGTACTTC.